This TCR beta chain was identified in a study of blood T cell repertoires in COVID-19. TCRdb's copy holds only in-frame clones and misses some; the assay was immunoSEQ multiplex PCR. The data show a few hundred thousand clones, around 92% seen once. The CDR3 totals 12 residues. V lost 1 base and J lost 9, with 7 bases in between. Germline-derived CDR1 and CDR2 are MNHEY and SVGEGT. The clonotype was recovered from a young woman with COVID-19, enrolled during active disease. This sequence joins TRBV6-2 or TRBV6-3 and TRBJ2-1; a possible D gene is TRBD2 (5 bases). The sample comprised peripheral blood. The CDR3 protein is CASSYYGVEQFF. The DNA of the CDR3 is TGTGCCAGCAGTTACTACGGGGTTGAGCAGTTCTTC.